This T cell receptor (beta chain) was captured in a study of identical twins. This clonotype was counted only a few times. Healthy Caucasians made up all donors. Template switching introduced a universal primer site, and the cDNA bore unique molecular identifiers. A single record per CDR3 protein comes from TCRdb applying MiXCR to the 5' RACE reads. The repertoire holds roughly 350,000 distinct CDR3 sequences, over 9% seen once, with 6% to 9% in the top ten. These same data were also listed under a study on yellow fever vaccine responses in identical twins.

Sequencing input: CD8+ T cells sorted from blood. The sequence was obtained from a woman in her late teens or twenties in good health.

In DNA form, the CDR3 reads TGCAGCGTTGAAGATTCTAAGGAGGGGGTACCTTACGAGCAGTACTTC. It encodes CSVEDSKEGVPYEQYF. The chain combines TRBV29-1 with TRBJ2-7; D tentatively reads TRBD1 or TRBD2 (6 bases each). Trimming removed 0 bases at V and 4 bases at J, with 19 bases between. The CDR3 runs to 16 residues. Looked up from germline, CDR1 is SQVTM and CDR2 is ANQGSEA.